This TCR beta chain was documented in a study of radiotherapy plus CTLA-4 blockade in lung cancer. Focal radiation was given together with CTLA-4 blockade (ipilimumab) to patients with chemo-refractory metastatic non-small-cell lung cancer. Repertoires were generated with immunoSEQ multiplex PCR, while TCRdb's copy carries only in-frame clones and drops some. Altogether about 80,000 clones are present, 84% being singletons, with the ten largest covering around 0.72%. Germline V gene sequence: CDR1 MRHNA, CDR2 SNTAGT. The CDR3 consists of 16 residues. V shed 5 bases, J shed 1 base, and the junction held 4 bases outside the gene matches.

This receptor was obtained from a human donor with non-small cell lung cancer who had stable disease on radiotherapy plus ipilimumab. The chain has TRBV6-4 and TRBJ2-3; 12 bases align to TRBD2. The sample was peripheral blood, taken from a patient treated with radiotherapy plus ipilimumab. The CDR3 region has the DNA TGTGCCAGCAGTCCGACTAGCGGGAGTGGCACAGATACGCAGTATTTT. It translates to CASSPTSGSGTDTQYF.